The 20 T cell receptor beta chains reported below all come from one sample, sequenced in a study of T-cell reconstitution after alpha-beta-depleted transplantation in children. The library targeted TCRbeta and was prepared with unique molecular identifiers. TCRdb recomputed calls from the PCR reads with MiXCR, one row per CDR3 protein. The data hold 500,000 or so distinct CDR3 sequences, with about an eighth observed a single time. Sequenced material: PBMCs, mostly from graft donor cells, taken 180 days after TCRalphabeta/CD19-depleted stem cell transplant. These receptor sequences come from a female patient between 2 and 15 years old who had a stem cell transplant for aplastic anemia, so the T cells may come from the graft donor.

This clonotype was seen only a few times. The chain couples TRBV12-3 or TRBV12-4 to TRBJ1-4, with a possible D match to TRBD1 (5 bases). Between the trimmed V and J ends, which lost 6 bases and 0 bases, there was a span of 14 bases. The CDR3 has 16 amino acids. CDR3 nucleotide sequence: TGTGCCAGCAGCCCCCTGTGGGGCTCAACTAATGAAAAACTGTTTTTT. It codes for CASSPLWGSTNEKLFF.

This chain uses TRBV5-1 with TRBJ2-3; D possibly corresponds to TRBD2 (5 bases). The V gene lost 3 bases and the J gene lost 0 bases, with 14 bases spanning the gap. This CDR3 comprises 16 residues. Germline values: CDR1 SGHRS, CDR2 YFSETQ. The CDR3 DNA is TGCGCCAGCAGCTACCCCACAGCGGACAGCACAGATACGCAGTATTTT. It yields the protein CASSYPTADSTDTQYF.

The CDR3 loop reads CASSPPGAWRSTDTQYF. In nucleotides, the CDR3 is TGTGCCAGCTCACCACCAGGGGCATGGCGAAGCACAGATACGCAGTATTTT. The V call is TRBV18, the J call TRBJ2-3; D may be TRBD1 (5 bases). The CDR3 loop spans 17 amino acids. V was cut by 0 bases and J by 0 bases, with 13 bases left in between. In germline, CDR1 is KGHSH, CDR2 LQKENI.

This clonotype appeared many times. V gene TRBV20-1 combines with J gene TRBJ2-5; TRBD2 agrees at 10 bases. Trimming took 3 bases from V and 4 from J; bases not matched to a gene: 8. Germline CDR1 is DFQATT and CDR2 is SNEGSKA (reference sequence). This CDR3 contains 15 residues. CDR3 coding DNA: TGCAGTGCTAGGAGCGGGAGGGCCAGGGGAGAGACCCAGTACTTC. Translating it yields CSARSGRARGETQYF.

The rearrangement links TRBV20-1 to TRBJ2-1; TRBD2 might be the D (5 bases). CDR3 length: 15 residues. Germline V gives CDR1 DFQATT, CDR2 SNEGSKA (reference sequence). V lost 3 bases and J lost 8, with 20 bases in between. CDR3 residues: CSASDPRGSSHEQFF. The CDR3, as DNA: TGCAGTGCTAGTGACCCTCGAGGGAGCTCCCATGAGCAGTTCTTC.

Only a few counts were recorded for this clonotype. The chain has TRBV7-2 and TRBJ2-3; tentatively, D is TRBD2 (6 bases). Trimming stripped 7 bases from V and 4 bases from J, with 21 bases between. CDR1 and CDR2 from the germline V gene are SGHTA and FQGNSA. The CDR3 totals 16 residues. The CDR3 nucleotides read TGTGCCAGCAACCTATGGGGGGTTTCTCCCGCAGATACGCAGTATTTT. Residues: CASNLWGVSPADTQYF.

This chain links TRBV11-3 with TRBJ1-2, with a weak D call TRBD1 (5 bases). The CDR3 consists of 15 residues. The germline CDR1 and CDR2 sequences are SGHNT and YENEEA. The V gene lost 3 bases and the J gene lost 2 bases, with 13 bases spanning the gap. Here the CDR3 reads CASSLRTGPNYGYTF. The DNA of the CDR3 is TGTGCCAGCAGCTTGCGTACAGGACCCAACTATGGCTACACCTTC.

The table lists this clonotype with many counts. The rearrangement uses TRBV4-2 and TRBJ2-1; D remains unclear. The CDR3 is 15 amino acids. Germline assignment: CDR1 LGHNA and CDR2 YNFKEQ. The ends were cut back, 0 bases at V and 1 base at J, with 7 bases in the middle. The CDR3 bases are TGTGCCAGCAGCCAAGAGGTTGGGTCCTACAATGAGCAGTTCTTC. Its translation is CASSQEVGSYNEQFF.

The chain joins TRBV12-3 or TRBV12-4 to TRBJ2-3, with 7 bases aligning to TRBD1. There are 15 residues in the CDR3. Germline trimming cut 5 bases from V and 3 bases from J; bases unmatched to any gene: 8. CDR3 residues: CASSTRTGATDTQYF. The CDR3 DNA sequence: TGTGCCAGCAGTACCCGGACAGGTGCGACAGATACGCAGTATTTT.

This clonotype was seen at least ten times. The J gene is TRBJ2-1, the V gene TRBV5-1, with D perhaps matching TRBD1 (5 bases). V was cut by 2 bases and J by 5 bases, with 8 bases left in between. Per germline, CDR1 SGHRS and CDR2 YFSETQ. The CDR3 contains 13 residues. CDR3 in amino acids: CASSLGHNNEQFF. The CDR3, as DNA: TGCGCCAGCAGCTTAGGACACAACAATGAGCAGTTCTTC.

The chain joins TRBV2 to TRBJ2-5; D is possibly TRBD2 (6 bases). CDR3 length: 14 amino acids. Germline CDR1 reads SNHLY; CDR2 reads FYNNEI. V lost 7 bases and J 2 bases, leaving 14 bases between the germline ends. This CDR3 reads CASKEDYLQETQYF. CDR3 DNA: TGTGCCAGCAAGGAGGACTACCTTCAAGAGACCCAGTACTTC.

The J gene is TRBJ2-1, the V gene TRBV20-1, with 7 bases matching TRBD1. The CDR3 loop spans 16 amino acids. Germline V gene sequence: CDR1 DFQATT, CDR2 SNEGSKA (reference sequence). CDR3 loop: CRSTRGPRFAYNEQFF. In DNA, the CDR3 is TGCAGATCCACAAGGGGGCCTAGGTTTGCCTACAATGAGCAGTTCTTC.

This clonotype was detected a few times. The chain recombines TRBV15 with TRBJ2-1, with D perhaps TRBD2 (6 bases). Germline assignment: CDR1 LNHNV and CDR2 YYDKDF (reference sequence). The length of the CDR3 is 15 residues. The V end lost 0 bases, the J end lost 4 bases, and 10 bases lay between the germline ends. CDR3 amino acids: CATSREAGFYNEQFF. In DNA form, the CDR3 reads TGTGCCACCAGCAGAGAGGCGGGATTTTACAATGAGCAGTTCTTC.

The chain is built from TRBV5-1 and TRBJ1-2, with D possibly TRBD1 on 6 matching bases. Germline V CDR1 and CDR2: SGHRS, YFSETQ. Trimming left V 0 bases short and J 5 bases short, with 17 bases between. This CDR3 comprises 16 residues. The CDR3 DNA is TGCGCCAGCAGCTTGGGAACCAGGGGTCCTGCTTATGGCTACACCTTC. Amino acid sequence: CASSLGTRGPAYGYTF. Looking up the rest from reference TRBV5-1 and TRBJ1-2 gives the full variable domain: KAGVTQTPRYLIKTRGQQVTLSCSPISGHRSVSWYQQTPGQGLQFLFEYFSETQRNKGNFPGRFSGRQFSNSRSEMNVSTLELGDSALYLCASSLGTRGPAYGYTFGSGTRLTVV.

J is TRBJ1-2 and V is TRBV4-1; D gene unclear. This CDR3 is built from 14 residues. CDR1 is MGHRA and CDR2 is YSYEKL in the germline V gene. V was cut by 0 bases and J by 7 bases, with 12 bases left in between. CDR3 region: CASSQEWDLRGYTF. CDR3 in DNA: TGCGCCAGCAGCCAAGAGTGGGATTTGCGTGGCTACACCTTC.

Many counts were recorded for this clonotype. For the CDR3, the DNA is TGTGCCAGCAGCTTATTTGGGACCCTCCCTGGAAACACCATATATTTT. Its translation: CASSLFGTLPGNTIYF. The rearrangement links TRBV7-8 to TRBJ1-3; perhaps TRBD1 as D (5 bases). The V gene lost 2 bases and the J gene lost 2 bases, with 13 bases spanning the gap. Germline lookup yields CDR1 SGHVS and CDR2 FQNEAQ. The CDR3 sequence is 16 residues long.

The V gene is TRBV18, the J gene TRBJ2-1; D is perhaps TRBD2 (6 bases). The CDR3 contains 17 residues. V was cut by 0 bases and J by 0 bases, with 12 bases left in between. The germline V gene encodes CDR1 KGHSH and CDR2 LQKENI. In DNA form, the CDR3 reads TGTGCCAGCTCACCACCTCGCCGGGACTTCTCCTACAATGAGCAGTTCTTC. This sequence encodes CASSPPRRDFSYNEQFF.

In this sample, this clonotype turned up many times. This chain connects TRBV29-1 to TRBJ1-1; D not resolved. Germline-derived CDR1 and CDR2 are SQVTM and ANQGSEA. The ends were cut back, 2 bases at V and 2 bases at J, with 15 bases in the middle. This CDR3 contains 15 residues. The CDR3 DNA reads TGCAGCGTTGAACCCAAGCGGCGGGTAAACACTGAAGCTTTCTTT. This gives the protein CSVEPKRRVNTEAFF.

The rearrangement uses TRBV6-5 and TRBJ2-7, with D perhaps TRBD1 (6 bases). This CDR3 spans 14 amino acids. V lost 6 bases, J lost 1 base, and 13 bases lay in between. In germline, CDR1 is MNHEY, CDR2 SVGAGI. CDR3 amino acids: CASSYKGGSYEQYF. In DNA, the CDR3 is TGTGCCAGCAGCTACAAAGGGGGATCCTACGAGCAGTACTTC.

Details on this clonotype: Germline and junction disagree at one end, which may indicate a read error. The CDR3 bases are TGCAGTGCGAGAGTGGGACTAGCGGAGCCCCTCTCCTACGAGCAGTACTTC. This sequence encodes CSARVGLAEPLSYEQYF. The rearrangement links TRBV20-1 to TRBJ2-7, with 11 bases identical to TRBD2. The CDR3 length is 17 residues. Per the germline V gene, CDR1 is DFQATT and CDR2 is SNEGSKA (reference sequence).